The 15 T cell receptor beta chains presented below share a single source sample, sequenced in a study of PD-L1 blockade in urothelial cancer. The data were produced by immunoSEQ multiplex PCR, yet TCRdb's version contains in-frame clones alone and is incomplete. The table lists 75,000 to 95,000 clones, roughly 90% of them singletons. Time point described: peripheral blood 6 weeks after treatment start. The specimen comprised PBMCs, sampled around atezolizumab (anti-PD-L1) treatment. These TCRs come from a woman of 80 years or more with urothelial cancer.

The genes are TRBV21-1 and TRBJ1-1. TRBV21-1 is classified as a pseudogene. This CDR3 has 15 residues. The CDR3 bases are TGTGCCAGCAGCAAAGCGCTTTGGAGGGGTACTGAAGCTTTCTTT. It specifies CASSKALWRGTEAFF.

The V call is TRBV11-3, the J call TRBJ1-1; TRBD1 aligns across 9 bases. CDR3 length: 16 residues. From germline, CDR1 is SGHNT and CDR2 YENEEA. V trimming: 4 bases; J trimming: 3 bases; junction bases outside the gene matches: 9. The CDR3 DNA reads TGTGCCAGCAGCTACGGGACAGGGAATGGTGACACTGAAGCTTTCTTT. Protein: CASSYGTGNGDTEAFF.

CDR3 sequence reads: CASSLEGDTMFYNEQFF. The CDR3 DNA is TGTGCCAGCAGCTTAGAGGGGGACACAATGTTTTACAATGAGCAGTTCTTC. The J gene is TRBJ2-1, the V gene TRBV11-2, with a weak D call TRBD1 (6 bases). Germline loops: CDR1 SGHAT, CDR2 FQNNGV. Trimming left V 0 bases short and J 4 bases short, with 16 bases between. The CDR3 has 17 residues.

The CDR3 DNA sequence: TGTGCCAGCAGTTTCCAGGGGGGAAACACCGGGGAGCTGTTTTTT. Translation: CASSFQGGNTGELFF. The chain recombines TRBV2 with TRBJ2-2; maybe TRBD1 (7 bases). The germline V and J ends were trimmed by 5 bases and 2 bases, with 12 bases remaining between them. CDR3 length: 15 residues. Germline loops: CDR1 SNHLY, CDR2 FYNNEI.

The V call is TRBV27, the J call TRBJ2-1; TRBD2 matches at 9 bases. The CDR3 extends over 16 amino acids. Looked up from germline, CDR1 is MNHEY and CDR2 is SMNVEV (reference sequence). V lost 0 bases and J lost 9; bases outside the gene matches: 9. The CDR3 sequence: CASSLSSGSGRGEQFF. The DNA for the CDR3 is TGTGCCAGCAGTTTATCGTCAGGTAGCGGGAGAGGTGAGCAGTTCTTC.

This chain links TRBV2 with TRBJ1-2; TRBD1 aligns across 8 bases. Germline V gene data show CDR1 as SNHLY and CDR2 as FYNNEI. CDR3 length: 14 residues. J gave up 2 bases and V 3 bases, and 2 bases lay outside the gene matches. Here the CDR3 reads CASSEQGANYGYTF. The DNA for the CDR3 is TGTGCCAGCAGTGAGCAGGGGGCGAACTATGGCTACACCTTC.

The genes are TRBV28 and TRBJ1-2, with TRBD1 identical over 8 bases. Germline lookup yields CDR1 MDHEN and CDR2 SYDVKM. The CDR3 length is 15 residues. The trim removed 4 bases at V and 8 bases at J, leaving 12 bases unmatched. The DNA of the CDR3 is TGTGCCAGCAGTTCGACCCTCGGACAGGGTGGCGGCTACACCTTC. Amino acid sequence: CASSSTLGQGGGYTF.

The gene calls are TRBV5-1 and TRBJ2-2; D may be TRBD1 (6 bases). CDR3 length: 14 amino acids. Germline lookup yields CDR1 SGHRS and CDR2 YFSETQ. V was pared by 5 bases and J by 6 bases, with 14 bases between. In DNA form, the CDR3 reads TGCGCCAGCAGAACAACTACAGGGTCCGGGGAGCTGTTTTTT. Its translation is CASRTTTGSGELFF.

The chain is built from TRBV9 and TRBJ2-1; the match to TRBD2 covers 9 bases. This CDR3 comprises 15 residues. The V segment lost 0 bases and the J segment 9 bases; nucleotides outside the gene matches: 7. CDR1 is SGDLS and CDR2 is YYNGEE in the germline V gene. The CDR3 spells CASSVGASGIGEQFF. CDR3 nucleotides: TGTGCCAGCAGCGTAGGCGCTAGCGGGATAGGTGAGCAGTTCTTC.

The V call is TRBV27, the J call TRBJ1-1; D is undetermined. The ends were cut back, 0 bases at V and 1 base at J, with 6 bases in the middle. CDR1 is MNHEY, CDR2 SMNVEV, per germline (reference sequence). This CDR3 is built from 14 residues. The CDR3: CASSLSGGNTEAFF. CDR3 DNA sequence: TGTGCCAGCAGTTTATCGGGAGGGAACACTGAAGCTTTCTTT.

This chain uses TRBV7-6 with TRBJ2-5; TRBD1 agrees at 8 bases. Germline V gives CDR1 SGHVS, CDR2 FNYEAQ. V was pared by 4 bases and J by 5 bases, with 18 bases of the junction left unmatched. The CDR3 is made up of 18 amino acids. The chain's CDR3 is CASSSKEIIRGRGETQYF. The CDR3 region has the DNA TGTGCCAGCAGCTCTAAAGAAATTATCAGGGGGCGCGGGGAGACCCAGTACTTC.

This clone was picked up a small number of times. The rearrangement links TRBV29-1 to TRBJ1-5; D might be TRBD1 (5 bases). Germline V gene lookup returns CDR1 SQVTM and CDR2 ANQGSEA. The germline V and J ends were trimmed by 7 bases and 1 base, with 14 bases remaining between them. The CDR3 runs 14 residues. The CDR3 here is CSDSQAGSNQPQHF. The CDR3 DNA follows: TGCAGCGATTCACAGGCAGGGAGCAATCAGCCCCAGCATTTT.

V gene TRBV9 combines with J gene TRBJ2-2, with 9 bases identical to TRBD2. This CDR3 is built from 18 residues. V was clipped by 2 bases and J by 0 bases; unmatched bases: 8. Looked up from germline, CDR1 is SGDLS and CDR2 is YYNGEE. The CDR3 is CASSVLAGPEANTGELFF. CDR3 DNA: TGTGCCAGCAGCGTCCTAGCGGGACCCGAGGCGAACACCGGGGAGCTGTTTTTT.

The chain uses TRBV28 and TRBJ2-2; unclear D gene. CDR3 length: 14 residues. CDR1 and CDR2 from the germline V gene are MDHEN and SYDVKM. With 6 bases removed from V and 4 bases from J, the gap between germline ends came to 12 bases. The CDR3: CASRAEQPTGELFF. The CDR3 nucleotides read TGTGCCAGCAGGGCTGAACAGCCCACCGGGGAGCTGTTTTTT.

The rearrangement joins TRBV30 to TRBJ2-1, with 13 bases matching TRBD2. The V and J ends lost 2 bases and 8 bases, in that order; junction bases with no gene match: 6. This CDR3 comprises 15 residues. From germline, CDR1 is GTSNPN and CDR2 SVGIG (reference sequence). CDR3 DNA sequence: TGTGCCTGGAGTACCGGACTAGCGGGGGAGGATGAGCAGTTCTTC. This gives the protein CAWSTGLAGEDEQFF.